These 19 T cell receptor beta chains came from one sample sequenced in a study of T cell repertoires in cytomegalovirus infection. TCRdb re-called the reads through MiXCR, storing one row per CDR3 protein. The sample lists about 350,000 distinct CDR3 sequences; about 35% were seen once. Their target antigens are unknown. Source: cultured PBMCs, taken from culture after CMV antigen stimulation. The receptors were sampled from a human donor in good health (CMV status not recorded). Some clones in this sample may be carry-over from other donors' samples.

This clonotype appeared a few times. This rearrangement joins TRBV7-6 to TRBJ1-4, with a tentative D call TRBD1 (5 bases). The CDR3 length is 14 residues. The germline V and J ends were trimmed by 2 bases and 8 bases, with 12 bases remaining between them. Germline CDR1 SGHVS, CDR2 FNYEAQ. This CDR3 is CASSLSRVGEKLFF. CDR3 nucleotides: TGTGCCAGCAGCTTAAGCAGGGTAGGGGAAAAACTGTTTTTT.

This clonotype was counted only a few times. The rearrangement joins TRBV7-2 to TRBJ2-7; TRBD1 matches at 9 bases. The length of the CDR3 is 13 residues. Trimming cost V 5 bases and J 3 bases; bases outside gene matches: 2. In germline, CDR1 is SGHTA, CDR2 FQGNSA. The CDR3 loop reads CASSPDRGYEQYV. In DNA form, the CDR3 reads TGTGCCAGCAGCCCGGACAGGGGCTACGAGCAGTACGTC.

In this sample, this clonotype turned up a few times. This chain links TRBV28 with TRBJ2-7; D not resolved. This CDR3 is 16 amino acids long. V lost 2 bases and J 2 bases, leaving 16 bases between the germline ends. Germline V gene lookup returns CDR1 MDHEN and CDR2 SYDVKM. CDR3 region: CASSLSENRPTYEQYF. CDR3 coding DNA: TGTGCCAGCAGTTTAAGTGAAAACAGACCAACCTACGAGCAGTACTTC.

This clonotype has at least ten counts. The gene calls are TRBV7-2 and TRBJ2-1, with unresolved D. Germline V gene sequence: CDR1 SGHTA, CDR2 FQGNSA. V lost 5 bases and J 7 bases, leaving 9 bases between the germline ends. CDR3 length equals 12 residues. This CDR3 reads CASSHPGNEQFF. DNA for the CDR3: TGTGCCAGCAGCCACCCTGGTAATGAGCAGTTCTTC.

This chain uses TRBV30 with TRBJ2-1; TRBD2 aligns across 11 bases. This CDR3 spans 19 amino acids. V was clipped by 0 bases and J by 3 bases; unmatched bases: 13. Germline loops: CDR1 GTSNPN, CDR2 SVGIG (reference sequence). This CDR3 is CAWSVDRDSGRVGYNEQFF. In DNA, the CDR3 is TGTGCCTGGAGTGTAGATCGAGATAGCGGGAGGGTAGGCTACAATGAGCAGTTCTTC.

The chain uses TRBV5-4 and TRBJ2-1; 9 nucleotides align to TRBD1. V trimming: 4 bases; J trimming: 9 bases; junction bases outside the gene matches: 8. Germline CDR1 and CDR2: SGHNT and YYREEE (reference sequence). This CDR3 comprises 14 residues. Written as DNA, the CDR3 is TGTGCCAGCAGCGTGGGACAGGGCAGGACTGAGCAGTTCTTC. This sequence encodes CASSVGQGRTEQFF.

This clonotype was counted only a few times. The genes are TRBV12-3 or TRBV12-4 and TRBJ2-6; weak D call: TRBD1 (6 bases). V shed 6 bases and J shed 2 bases, with 8 bases lying between them. The CDR3 has 14 residues. As DNA, the CDR3 is TGTGCCAGCAGCTCAGGGGCTGGGGCCAACGTCCTGACTTTC. It translates to CASSSGAGANVLTF.

At least ten counts were recorded for this clonotype. The V gene is TRBV6-5, the J gene TRBJ1-6; TRBD1 aligns across 9 bases. This CDR3 has 18 residues. After removal of 2 bases from V and 4 bases from J, the junction contained 9 bases not matched to a gene. Germline CDR1 MNHEY, CDR2 SVGAGI. Written as DNA, the CDR3 is TGTGCCAGCAGTTACCAAATCGGGACAGGGACTTATAATTCACCCCTCCACTTT. Translated, it gives CASSYQIGTGTYNSPLHF.

This chain links TRBV30 with TRBJ1-1; D unclear. This CDR3 has 13 amino acids. CDR1 GTSNPN and CDR2 SVGIG come from the germline V gene (reference sequence). V shed 5 bases and J shed 11 bases, with 21 bases lying between them. The CDR3 reads CAWSRGQEVYAFF. DNA for the CDR3: TGTGCCTGGTCTCGAGGGCAGGAGGTGTATGCTTTCTTT.

The J gene is TRBJ1-4, the V gene TRBV11-2; D is uncertain. The CDR3 loop spans 11 amino acids. Trimming took 3 bases from V and 8 from J, leaving 4 bases between them. Germline loops: CDR1 SGHAT, CDR2 FQNNGV. Here the CDR3 reads CASSLTEKLFF. In nucleotides, the CDR3 is TGTGCCAGCAGCTTGACCGAAAAACTGTTTTTT.

This clonotype was detected only a few times. V is TRBV7-8 and J is TRBJ2-3; D uncertain. The germline CDR1 and CDR2 sequences are SGHVS and FQNEAQ. The CDR3 has 16 amino acids. V lost 4 bases and J 2 bases, leaving 16 bases between the germline ends. The CDR3 bases are TGTGCCAGCAGCTCGACTCCACTTCTGACCACAGATACGCAGTATTTT. As protein: CASSSTPLLTTDTQYF. Filled out from reference TRBV7-8 and TRBJ2-3, the complete variable domain reads GAGVSQSPRYKVAKRGQDVALRCDPISGHVSLFWYQQALGQGPEFLTYFQNEAQLDKSGLPSDRFFAERPEGSVSTLKIQRTQQEDSAVYLCASSSTPLLTTDTQYFGPGTRLTVL.

There are many counts of this clonotype. The chain joins TRBV7-2 to TRBJ1-5; tentatively, D is TRBD1 (6 bases). The germline V gene has CDR1 SGHTA and CDR2 FQGNSA. The CDR3 has 16 amino acids. Trimming removed 1 base at V and 6 bases at J, with 16 bases between. The CDR3: CASSLEMGALVQPQHF. The CDR3 DNA reads TGTGCCAGCAGCTTAGAAATGGGGGCCTTAGTTCAGCCCCAGCATTTT.

The chain links TRBV20-1 to TRBJ2-7, with D possibly TRBD1 on 5 matching bases. From germline, CDR1 is DFQATT and CDR2 SNEGSKA (reference sequence). This CDR3 region has 14 residues. Between the trimmed V and J ends, which lost 0 bases and 3 bases, there was a span of 12 bases. The CDR3 loop reads CSARDGAALYEQYF. CDR3 coding DNA: TGCAGTGCTAGAGATGGGGCAGCCCTCTACGAGCAGTACTTC.

V and J are TRBV6-6 and TRBJ1-2; D uncertain. The CDR3 is 14 amino acids. The V and J ends lost 0 bases and 2 bases respectively, with 7 bases between them. In germline, CDR1 is MNHNY, CDR2 SVGAGI (reference sequence). CDR3 sequence: CASSYSKGNYGYTF. CDR3 in DNA: TGTGCCAGCAGTTACTCGAAGGGAAACTATGGCTACACCTTC.

V gene TRBV7-8 combines with J gene TRBJ2-1; TRBD1 aligns across 7 bases. V was pared by 6 bases and J by 3 bases, with 8 bases of the junction left unmatched. The CDR3 sequence is 15 residues long. CDR1 is SGHVS and CDR2 is FQNEAQ in the germline V gene. The CDR3 here is CASREQGSFYNEQFF. CDR3 sequence (DNA): TGTGCCAGCAGAGAACAGGGGTCGTTCTACAATGAGCAGTTCTTC.

This clonotype was seen ten or more times. The chain joins TRBV6-2 or TRBV6-3 to TRBJ2-7, with 8 bases identical to TRBD2. The CDR3 consists of 14 residues. Germline CDR1 is MNHEY and CDR2 is SVGEGT. V lost 6 bases, J lost 1 base, and 5 bases stayed unmatched. In nucleotides, the CDR3 is TGTGCCAGCAGCACCGGGACTAGATCCTACGAGCAGTACTTC. It specifies CASSTGTRSYEQYF.

V is TRBV6-5 and J is TRBJ2-1; D tentatively reads TRBD1 or TRBD2 (5 bases each). Germline V CDR1 and CDR2: MNHEY, SVGAGI. The CDR3 spans 16 residues. V was pared by 5 bases and J by 0 bases, with 14 bases between. CDR3 bases: TGTGCCAGCAGTCCCGGGACCCCGAGCTCCTACAATGAGCAGTTCTTC. Protein sequence: CASSPGTPSSYNEQFF.

This clonotype has a handful of counts. This chain uses TRBV25-1 with TRBJ1-2; D unclear. Trimming shortened V by 3 bases and J by 8 bases, and 10 bases separated the two germline ends. The germline V gene has CDR1 MGHDK and CDR2 SYGVNS. The CDR3 is made up of 12 amino acids. The CDR3 DNA is TGTGCCAGCAGTGAGGTGGTAGGGGGCTACACCTTC. This encodes CASSEVVGGYTF.

The chain carries TRBV10-3 and TRBJ1-5; no clear D. Germline V gives CDR1 ENHRY, CDR2 SYGVKD. V dropped 8 bases and J dropped 0 bases, with 14 bases sitting between them. The CDR3 is 15 residues long. CDR3 sequence: CAIQQNIYSNQPQHF. CDR3 DNA sequence: TGTGCCATCCAACAAAACATTTATAGCAATCAGCCCCAGCATTTT.